This passage covers 30 T cell receptor beta chains from one sample sequenced in a study of cytomegalovirus exposure and HLA in healthy donors. Vbeta (60) and Jbeta (13) primers were used in the PCR. Clones were read by immunoSEQ multiplex PCR, and TCRdb kept only the in-frame ones, dropping some. Here the sample spans more than 150,000 clones, 84% being singletons. Sample: PBMCs. The source of these receptors is a girl aged 2 to 10 in good health and CMV-seropositive.

The table lists this clone with a count of one. CDR3 coding DNA: TGTGCCAGCAGTTTGTTAAGTAGTCCCTACGAGCAGTACTTC. The encoded protein is CASSLLSSPYEQYF. This chain joins TRBV27 and TRBJ2-7; no clear D. The germline CDR1 and CDR2 sequences are MNHEY and SMNVEV (reference sequence). V was clipped by 3 bases and J by 2 bases, with 11 bases between them. The CDR3 runs to 14 residues.

The chain couples TRBV4-1 to TRBJ2-3; 8 nucleotides match TRBD2. Trimming removed 4 bases from V and 5 bases from J; junction bases left unmatched: 11. This CDR3 spans 16 amino acids. The germline gives CDR1 MGHRA, CDR2 YSYEKL. CDR3 region: CASSREERGGKDTQYF. The CDR3 DNA sequence: TGCGCCAGCAGCCGCGAGGAACGGGGGGGCAAAGATACGCAGTATTTT.

The rearrangement links TRBV10-1 to TRBJ2-3; weak D call: TRBD2 (5 bases). CDR3 length equals 17 residues. Germline loops: CDR1 WNHNN, CDR2 SYGVQD (reference sequence). The V end lost 3 bases, the J end lost 0 bases, and 16 bases lay between the germline ends. The chain's CDR3 is CASSDRGWERSTDTQYF. DNA for the CDR3: TGCGCCAGCAGTGATCGGGGATGGGAGAGGAGCACAGATACGCAGTATTTT.

V is TRBV28 and J is TRBJ2-6, with 7 bases matching TRBD2. V was clipped by 6 bases and J by 1 base; unmatched bases: 12. There are 18 residues in the CDR3. From germline, CDR1 is MDHEN and CDR2 SYDVKM. The CDR3: CASSPLGQGGSGANVLTF. The CDR3 DNA reads TGTGCCAGCAGCCCTTTGGGGCAGGGAGGGTCTGGGGCCAACGTCCTGACTTTC.

This chain joins TRBV6-1 and TRBJ1-1, with 7 bases identical to TRBD1. The CDR3 loop spans 14 amino acids. The ends lost 4 bases at V and 6 bases at J; junction bases unmatched: 8. Germline V gene sequence: CDR1 MNHNS, CDR2 SASEGT. CDR3: CASSARQGRSEAFF. The CDR3 coding sequence is TGTGCCAGCAGTGCCAGACAGGGAAGGTCTGAAGCTTTCTTT.

The chain carries TRBV29-1 and TRBJ2-1; possible D gene TRBD1, 5 bases. Trimming removed 2 bases from V and 3 bases from J, with 11 bases in between. Germline V gene data show CDR1 as SQVTM and CDR2 as ANQGSEA. The CDR3 consists of 14 residues. The DNA for the CDR3 is TGCAGCGTTGAACTTGACAGATTCTACAATGAGCAGTTCTTC. Amino acid sequence: CSVELDRFYNEQFF.

The chain carries TRBV7-3 and TRBJ2-1, with 10 bases matching TRBD2. In germline, CDR1 is SGHTA, CDR2 FQGTGA. The CDR3 covers 16 residues. V dropped 3 bases and J dropped 7; count of bases not matched to a gene: 9. The CDR3 is CASSFSGTSARNEQFF. For the CDR3, the DNA is TGTGCCAGCAGCTTTTCCGGGACTAGCGCTCGTAATGAGCAGTTCTTC.

The V and J genes are TRBV27 and TRBJ2-3; 8 bases map to TRBD1. The length of the CDR3 is 14 residues. Germline CDR1 reads MNHEY; CDR2 reads SMNVEV (reference sequence). The V gene end was trimmed by 10 bases and the J gene end by 2 bases; junction bases not matched to a gene: 8. CDR3 nucleotide sequence: TGTGCCACTTCCTCAGGGGGCTTCACAGATACGCAGTATTTT. Its translation: CATSSGGFTDTQYF.

The gene calls are TRBV5-3 and TRBJ1-1; D unresolved. TRBV5-3 is reported as an ORF; its role is uncertain. V was shortened by 2 bases and J by 1 base, with 6 bases between the two germline ends. The CDR3 covers 13 residues. The CDR3 spells CARSFFSNTEAFF. Here the CDR3 DNA reads TGTGCCAGAAGCTTTTTCTCGAACACTGAAGCTTTCTTT.

V usage is TRBV6-5 and J usage is TRBJ2-2, with D possibly being TRBD1 (5 bases). This CDR3 comprises 15 residues. Trimming removed 0 bases at V and 5 bases at J, with 10 bases between. Germline CDR1 MNHEY, CDR2 SVGAGI. CDR3 sequence reads: CASSYSRVRTGELFF. CDR3 sequence (DNA): TGTGCCAGCAGTTACTCCAGGGTGCGGACCGGGGAGCTGTTTTTT.

This rearrangement joins TRBV7-2 to TRBJ2-7, with D perhaps TRBD1 (6 bases). Germline V gene lookup returns CDR1 SGHTA and CDR2 FQGNSA. CDR3 size: 14 residues. Trimming removed 5 bases at V and 3 bases at J, with 14 bases between. The CDR3 DNA reads TGTGCCAGCAGCACCGGGACACCTAACTACGAGCAGTACTTC. It is translated as CASSTGTPNYEQYF.

V usage is TRBV13 and J usage is TRBJ2-7; 7 bases are shared with TRBD1. CDR1 and CDR2 from the germline V gene are PRHDT and FYEKMQ (reference sequence). CDR3 size: 17 residues. V was clipped by 0 bases and J by 3 bases; unmatched bases: 11. The CDR3 nucleotides are TGTGCCAGCAGCTTAGGCCAAGGGGGCCCGGTGGGCTACGAGCAGTACTTC. As protein: CASSLGQGGPVGYEQYF.

V usage is TRBV15 and J usage is TRBJ1-5, with D possibly being TRBD1 (5 bases). CDR3 size: 16 residues. The V and J ends lost 1 base and 1 base respectively, with 11 bases between them. Germline V gene data show CDR1 as LNHNV and CDR2 as YYDKDF (reference sequence). The CDR3 DNA follows: TGTGCCACCAGCAGAGGCGGGGGTTGGAGCAATCAGCCCCAGCATTTT. Protein: CATSRGGGWSNQPQHF. Filled out from reference TRBV15 and TRBJ1-5, the complete variable domain reads DAMVIQNPRYQVTQFGKPVTLSCSQTLNHNVMYWYQQKSSQAPKLLFHYYDKDFNNEADTPDNFQSRRPNTSFCFLDIRSPGLGDTAMYLCATSRGGGWSNQPQHFGDGTRLSIL.

J is TRBJ1-5 and V is TRBV4-1; D remains unclear. Germline V CDR1 and CDR2: MGHRA, YSYEKL. The CDR3 extends over 16 amino acids. V dropped 3 bases and J dropped 4 bases, with 16 bases sitting between them. For the CDR3, the DNA is TGCGCCAGCAGCCAGGAGCAAGAGAGATTAAATCAGCCCCAGCATTTT. It translates to CASSQEQERLNQPQHF.

The V call is TRBV11-3, the J call TRBJ2-7; 7 positions match TRBD2. The J segment lost 1 base and the V segment lost 1 base, leaving 13 bases of the junction unmatched. Looked up from germline, CDR1 is SGHNT and CDR2 is YENEEA. This CDR3 comprises 18 residues. CDR3 sequence reads: CASSLGGGRGDLSYEQYF. CDR3 nucleotide sequence: TGTGCCAGCAGCTTAGGGGGGGGGAGAGGGGATTTGTCCTACGAGCAGTACTTC.

The chain is built from TRBV4-1 and TRBJ2-3; 8 bases are a match to TRBD2. Germline assignment: CDR1 MGHRA and CDR2 YSYEKL. The CDR3 extends over 17 amino acids. The ends lost 4 bases at V and 2 bases at J; junction bases unmatched: 11. CDR3 in DNA: TGCGCCAGCAGCCCGCAGCGGGAGCATTATGACACAGATACGCAGTATTTT. It yields the protein CASSPQREHYDTDTQYF.

The count of this clone is one. The genes are TRBV6-5 and TRBJ1-2, with D possibly TRBD1 on 6 matching bases. CDR1 and CDR2 from the germline V gene are MNHEY and SVGAGI. Trimming removed 3 bases from V and 3 bases from J, with 14 bases in between. The CDR3 is made up of 15 amino acids. In nucleotides, the CDR3 is TGTGCCAGCAGTTATTCCCCGAGGACAGACTATGGCTACACCTTC. Translation gives CASSYSPRTDYGYTF.

This sequence joins TRBV5-1 and TRBJ2-7; TRBD2 agrees at 8 bases. CDR3 length equals 14 residues. The V segment lost 6 bases and the J segment 7 bases; nucleotides outside the gene matches: 12. In germline, CDR1 is SGHRS, CDR2 YFSETQ. The chain's CDR3 is CASKPPGGGSEQYF. The CDR3 region has the DNA TGCGCCAGCAAACCACCCGGGGGGGGCAGTGAGCAGTACTTC.

The V and J genes are TRBV7-7 and TRBJ2-3; a weak D match, TRBD2 (7 bases). The V and J ends lost 2 bases and 5 bases respectively, with 14 bases between them. The CDR3 contains 15 residues. CDR1 is SSHAT and CDR2 is FNYEAQ in the germline V gene (reference sequence). Written as DNA, the CDR3 is TGTGCCAGCAGCTTACTGCGGGGGCGGGGAGATACGCAGTATTTT. Protein: CASSLLRGRGDTQYF.

This clone was counted a few times. The rearrangement links TRBV5-6 to TRBJ2-7, with TRBD2 matching 9 bases. Trimming removed 2 bases from V and 3 bases from J; junction bases left unmatched: 9. Per germline, CDR1 SGHDT and CDR2 YYEEEE. CDR3 length: 16 amino acids. As DNA, the CDR3 is TGTGCCAGCAGCTTTTCACTAGCGGGCGTCTACTACGAGCAGTACTTC. It yields the protein CASSFSLAGVYYEQYF.

V and J are TRBV6-4 and TRBJ2-7; 9 nucleotides agree with TRBD1. This CDR3 has 15 residues. Germline assignment: CDR1 MRHNA and CDR2 SNTAGT. The V and J ends lost 4 bases and 4 bases, in that order; junction bases with no gene match: 8. CDR3 coding DNA: TGTGCCAGCAGTGTGGAGGACAGGGGTAATTACGAGCAGTACTTC. The encoded protein is CASSVEDRGNYEQYF.

The J gene is TRBJ1-3, the V gene TRBV28, with D possibly matching TRBD1 (6 bases). CDR1 and CDR2 from the germline V gene are MDHEN and SYDVKM. The CDR3 loop spans 13 amino acids. Trimming left V 6 bases short and J 4 bases short, with 10 bases between. The CDR3 sequence is CASRTGTGNTIYF. DNA for the CDR3: TGTGCCAGCAGAACAGGGACGGGAAACACCATATATTTT.

The chain joins TRBV29-1 to TRBJ1-2; D gene unclear. Trimming pared 3 bases from V and 1 base from J, leaving 6 bases between. Germline V gene data show CDR1 as SQVTM and CDR2 as ANQGSEA. This CDR3 contains 12 residues. CDR3 nucleotide sequence: TGCAGCGTTGACGTCAGTAACTATGGCTACACCTTC. Its translation: CSVDVSNYGYTF. Full variable domain (rest looked up from reference TRBV29-1 and TRBJ1-2): SAVISQKPSRDICQRGTSLTIQCQVDSQVTMMFWYRQQPGQSLTLIATANQGSEATYESGFVIDKFPISRPNLTFSTLTVSNMSPEDSSIYLCSVDVSNYGYTFGSGTRLTVV.

The chain links TRBV19 to TRBJ1-6; the D is unclear. This CDR3 comprises 15 residues. Germline CDR1 is LNHDA and CDR2 is SQIVND (reference sequence). V was pared by 3 bases and J by 3 bases, with 9 bases between. CDR3 in amino acids: CASSIRGSYNSPLHF. DNA of the CDR3: TGTGCCAGTAGTATCAGAGGAAGCTATAATTCACCCCTCCACTTT.

V usage is TRBV7-9 and J usage is TRBJ1-4, with TRBD1 matching 7 bases. The CDR3 covers 15 residues. Trimming took 2 bases from V and 5 from J; bases not matched to a gene: 5. Per the germline V gene, CDR1 is SEHNR and CDR2 is FQNEAQ (reference sequence). CDR3 protein: CASSLRDRLNEKLFF. CDR3 DNA sequence: TGTGCCAGCAGCTTAAGGGACAGACTGAATGAAAAACTGTTTTTT.

The chain combines TRBV11-3 with TRBJ2-1; the match to TRBD2 covers 10 bases. The CDR3 runs 15 residues. V dropped 4 bases and J dropped 10; count of bases not matched to a gene: 10. Germline lookup yields CDR1 SGHNT and CDR2 YENEEA. CDR3 protein: CASSSRRLAGDEQFF. The CDR3 bases are TGTGCCAGCAGCTCCCGTCGCCTAGCGGGAGACGAGCAGTTCTTC.

V gene TRBV28 combines with J gene TRBJ2-7, with a possible D match to TRBD1 (6 bases). CDR1 and CDR2 (germline): MDHEN, SYDVKM. V lost 5 bases to trimming and J lost 3 bases, with 11 bases between them. The CDR3 runs to 13 residues. The CDR3 region has the DNA TGTGCCAGCAGTCCAGGGGTGAACTACGAGCAGTACTTC. This encodes CASSPGVNYEQYF.

This chain links TRBV6-1 with TRBJ1-2; the match to TRBD1 covers 10 bases. The CDR3 runs 13 residues. The trim removed 10 bases at V and 8 bases at J, leaving 10 bases unmatched. CDR1 is MNHNS, CDR2 SASEGT, per germline. CDR3 residues: CATRVGTGVGYTF. Written as DNA, the CDR3 is TGTGCCACCCGGGTGGGGACAGGGGTCGGCTACACCTTC.

Only one count was recorded for this clone. This CDR3 reads CASSPLTAVGYEQYF. The CDR3 DNA sequence: TGTGCCAGCAGCCCCCTCACCGCGGTCGGGTACGAGCAGTACTTC. This chain connects TRBV7-3 to TRBJ2-7; unclear D gene. The V gene's germline CDR1 is SGHTA and CDR2 FQGTGA. The CDR3 contains 15 residues. V shed 5 bases and J shed 4 bases, with 18 bases lying between them.

J is TRBJ2-1 and V is TRBV2, with D uncertain. CDR1 and CDR2 (germline): SNHLY, FYNNEI. The V end lost 5 bases, the J end lost 0 bases, and 11 bases lay between the germline ends. The CDR3 totals 15 residues. CDR3 region: CASSFHWSSYNEQFF. CDR3 DNA sequence: TGTGCCAGCAGTTTTCATTGGAGCTCCTACAATGAGCAGTTCTTC.